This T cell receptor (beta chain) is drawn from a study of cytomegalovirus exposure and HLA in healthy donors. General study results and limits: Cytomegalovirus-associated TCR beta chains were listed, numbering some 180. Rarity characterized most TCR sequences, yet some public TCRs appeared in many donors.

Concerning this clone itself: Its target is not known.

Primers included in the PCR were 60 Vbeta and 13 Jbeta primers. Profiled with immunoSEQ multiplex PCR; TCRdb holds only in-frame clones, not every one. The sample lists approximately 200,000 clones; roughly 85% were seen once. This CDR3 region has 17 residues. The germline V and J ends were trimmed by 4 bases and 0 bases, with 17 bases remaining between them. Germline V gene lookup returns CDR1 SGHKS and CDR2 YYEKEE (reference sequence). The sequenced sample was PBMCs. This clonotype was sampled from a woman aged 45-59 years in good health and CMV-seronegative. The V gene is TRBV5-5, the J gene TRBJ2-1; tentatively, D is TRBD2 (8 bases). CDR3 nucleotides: TGTGCCAGCAGCCAAGGGGGCGGGAGGAGCTCCTACAATGAGCAGTTCTTC. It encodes CASSQGGGRSSYNEQFF.